The 17 T cell receptor beta chains in this list originate from one sample, sequenced in a study of T cells in Graves' hyperthyroidism and ophthalmopathy. The investigators amplified TCR beta CDR3 regions from RNA transcripts. In the first-round RT-PCR of the TCR CDR3, the HTBI primer set was used. TCRdb re-called the multiplex PCR reads with MiXCR, one entry per CDR3 protein. Of about 560,000 distinct CDR3 sequences in the sample, approximately 44% were seen once. What was sequenced was peripheral blood or thyroid tissue (not recorded which). The receptors here all came from a young woman with Graves' hyperthyroidism.

The sample holds many counts of this clonotype. V and J are TRBV29-1 and TRBJ1-4; a weak D match, TRBD1 (6 bases). Trimming shortened V by 6 bases and J by 11 bases, and 16 bases separated the two germline ends. The CDR3 is made up of 12 amino acids. Per the germline V gene, CDR1 is SQVTM and CDR2 is ANQGSEA. The CDR3 is CSVINRVGKLFF. Here the CDR3 DNA reads TGCAGCGTGATAAACAGGGTCGGGAAACTGTTTTTT.

This clonotype was seen at least ten times. The V and J genes are TRBV2 and TRBJ1-2; D is possibly TRBD1 (6 bases). This CDR3 comprises 15 residues. CDR1 is SNHLY and CDR2 is FYNNEI in the germline V gene. V was trimmed by 11 bases and J by 0 bases, leaving 19 bases between them. This CDR3 reads CACYGQILANYGYTF. The CDR3 nucleotides are TGTGCCTGCTATGGACAGATCCTAGCTAACTATGGCTACACCTTC. The whole variable domain, filled in from reference TRBV2 and TRBJ1-2, reads EPEVTQTPSHQVTQMGQEVILRCVPISNHLYFYWYRQILGQKVEFLVSFYNNEISEKSEIFDDQFSVERPDGSNFTLKIRSTKLEDSAMYFCACYGQILANYGYTFGSGTRLTVV.

V is TRBV6-1 and J is TRBJ2-7, with 8 nucleotides matching TRBD2. Trimming at V came to 8 bases and at J to 2 bases, leaving 8 bases not matched to a gene. The germline CDR1 and CDR2 sequences are MNHNS and SASEGT. This CDR3 is 14 amino acids long. The CDR3 loop reads CASSPEGLAYEQYF. CDR3 DNA sequence: TGTGCCAGCTCACCCGAGGGACTAGCCTACGAGCAGTACTTC.

The rearrangement uses TRBV25-1 and TRBJ1-2; the D is unclear. Trimming removed 6 bases at V and 8 bases at J, with 16 bases between. Per the germline V gene, CDR1 is MGHDK and CDR2 is SYGVNS. This CDR3 spans 13 amino acids. The CDR3 coding sequence is TGTGCCAGCAGCGTTCGAAAAACAGAAGGCTACACCTTC. Translating it yields CASSVRKTEGYTF.

This clonotype was detected many times. The V and J genes are TRBV7-2 and TRBJ2-7; perhaps TRBD1 as D (6 bases). This CDR3 contains 14 residues. V gave up 1 base and J gave up 2 bases, with 9 bases separating them. CDR1 SGHTA and CDR2 FQGNSA come from the germline V gene. CDR3 residues: CASSLVQGTYEQYF. CDR3 in DNA: TGTGCCAGCAGCTTAGTCCAGGGGACCTACGAGCAGTACTTC.

The table lists this clonotype with many counts. The J gene is TRBJ2-7, the V gene TRBV7-6, with D perhaps assigned TRBD1 or TRBD2 (5 bases each). With 6 bases removed from V and 6 bases from J, the gap between germline ends came to 15 bases. The germline V gene encodes CDR1 SGHVS and CDR2 FNYEAQ. The CDR3 length is 13 residues. CDR3 sequence (DNA): TGTGCCAGCAGTCTGGACACTCGGGGCGAGCAGTACTTC. This codes for CASSLDTRGEQYF.

This sequence joins TRBV11-2 and TRBJ2-7; the match to TRBD2 covers 7 bases. Unmatched junction bases numbered 5, after V lost 2 bases and J lost 7 bases. The CDR3 is made up of 13 amino acids. Germline loops: CDR1 SGHAT, CDR2 FQNNGV. CDR3 bases: TGTGCCAGCAGCTTAAGGCGGGAGAATGAGCAGTACTTC. Translated: CASSLRRENEQYF.

The rearrangement links TRBV24-1 to TRBJ2-6, with a possible D match to TRBD2 (5 bases). This CDR3 has 14 residues. Germline CDR1 and CDR2: KGHDR and SFDVKD. Deletions cut 7 bases from V and 4 bases from J, with 10 bases between. The CDR3 spells CATSGNAGANVLTF. DNA for the CDR3: TGTGCCACCAGCGGGAACGCCGGGGCCAACGTCCTGACTTTC.

This clonotype has at least ten counts. The chain joins TRBV2 to TRBJ1-3; D ambiguous. The germline CDR1 and CDR2 sequences are SNHLY and FYNNEI. Trimming removed 1 base from V and 7 bases from J, with 5 bases in between. The CDR3 is made up of 12 amino acids. The CDR3 sequence: CASSEVGNTIYF. CDR3 coding DNA: TGTGCCAGCAGTGAAGTGGGGAACACCATATATTTT.

In this sample, this clonotype turned up many times. The V call is TRBV7-2, the J call TRBJ2-5; tentatively, D is TRBD2 (6 bases). Per germline, CDR1 SGHTA and CDR2 FQGNSA. There are 16 residues in the CDR3. V was trimmed by 5 bases and J by 2 bases, leaving 18 bases between them. The CDR3 DNA reads TGTGCCAGCAGCCCCTTTCGGGAGAGTTTTCAAGAGACCCAGTACTTC. Its translation: CASSPFRESFQETQYF. Complete variable domain (other parts from reference TRBV7-2 and TRBJ2-5): GAGVSQSPSNKVTEKGKDVELRCDPISGHTALYWYRQSLGQGLEFLIYFQGNSAPDKSGLPSDRFSAERTGGSVSTLTIQRTQQEDSAVYLCASSPFRESFQETQYFGPGTRLLVL.

The J gene is TRBJ1-1, the V gene TRBV29-1; 9 positions match TRBD1. CDR3 length: 16 amino acids. V lost 7 bases, J lost 3 bases, and 15 bases stayed unmatched. CDR1 and CDR2 from the germline V gene are SQVTM and ANQGSEA. Here the CDR3 DNA reads TGCAGCGCTAGACAGGGGGGCAGAGAACGGCACACTGAAGCTTTCTTT. Amino acid sequence: CSARQGGRERHTEAFF.

This clonotype came up many times. V and J are TRBV15 and TRBJ1-5; D unclear. The CDR3 length is 15 residues. Germline V gene sequence: CDR1 LNHNV, CDR2 YYDKDF (reference sequence). Deletions cut 3 bases from V and 4 bases from J, with 13 bases between. The CDR3 sequence: CATSSQTQLNQPQHF. The CDR3 coding sequence is TGTGCCACCAGCAGCCAGACACAGTTGAATCAGCCCCAGCATTTT.

This clonotype was found once. This rearrangement joins TRBV12-3 or TRBV12-4 to TRBJ1-6, with D unresolved. Trimming cost V 3 bases and J 2 bases, with 17 bases left between them. This CDR3 contains 18 residues. The CDR3 here is CASSFRLEVSTYNSPLHF. Here the CDR3 DNA reads TGTGCCAGCAGTTTTAGACTAGAGGTATCAACCTATAATTCACCCCTCCACTTT.

The chain has TRBV20-1 and TRBJ1-1; D ambiguous. Germline V gene lookup returns CDR1 DFQATT and CDR2 SNEGSKA (reference sequence). Trimming took off 6 bases at V and 2 bases at J, with 7 bases between the two ends. The CDR3 runs 11 residues. CDR3 amino acids: CSAGINTEAFF. DNA of the CDR3: TGCAGTGCCGGGATAAACACTGAAGCTTTCTTT.

About this clonotype: Because it lacks the conserved phenylalanine or tryptophan at the end, this CDR3 is likely a read error. This chain connects TRBV10-3 to TRBJ2-5, with 10 bases lining up with TRBD2. Looked up from germline, CDR1 is ENHRY and CDR2 is SYGVKD. The CDR3 is made up of 15 amino acids. The CDR3 loop is CASSPVAGGLATQYL. In nucleotides, the CDR3 is TGTGCCAGCAGTCCCGTAGCGGGAGGCTTGGCGACCCAGTACCTC.

V and J are TRBV2 and TRBJ1-5; a weak D match, TRBD1 (6 bases). The CDR3 loop spans 15 amino acids. CDR1 and CDR2 (germline): SNHLY, FYNNEI. V lost 6 bases and J 1 base, leaving 13 bases between the germline ends. The CDR3 loop reads CASRDRQGSNQPQHF. CDR3 coding DNA: TGTGCCAGCAGAGATCGGCAGGGGAGCAATCAGCCCCAGCATTTT.

At least ten counts were recorded for this clonotype. As DNA, the CDR3 is TGTGCCAGTACCACGACAGGGTACGGGAATCAGCCCCAGCATTTT. The encoded protein is CASTTTGYGNQPQHF. V usage is TRBV19 and J usage is TRBJ1-5, with 7 bases aligning to TRBD1. The germline CDR1 and CDR2 sequences are LNHDA and SQIVND (reference sequence). The CDR3 extends over 15 amino acids. Trimming cost V 7 bases and J 4 bases; bases outside gene matches: 10.